The entry below describes one T cell receptor beta chain. The antigen is unknown. These data belong to a study of cytomegalovirus exposure and HLA in healthy donors. General study findings and limits: According to the study, roughly 160 TCR beta chains were cytomegalovirus-associated.

Primers for the PCR totalled 60 Vbeta and 13 Jbeta. The assay was immunoSEQ multiplex PCR, and TCRdb's table has in-frame clones only and misses some. This table holds roughly 200,000 clones, 80% to 90% found once. With 3 bases clipped from V and 2 bases from J, the junction kept 2 bases outside the gene matches. The CDR3 loop spans 14 amino acids. CDR1 is MNHEY and CDR2 is SMNVEV in the germline V gene (reference sequence). The chain joins TRBV27 to TRBJ2-7; 9 bases agree with TRBD2. This receptor was obtained from a man in his forties in good health and CMV-seropositive. Specimen: PBMCs. In nucleotides, the CDR3 is TGTGCCAGCAGTTTTCGCGGGAGGGCCTACGAGCAGTACTTC. Its translation: CASSFRGRAYEQYF.